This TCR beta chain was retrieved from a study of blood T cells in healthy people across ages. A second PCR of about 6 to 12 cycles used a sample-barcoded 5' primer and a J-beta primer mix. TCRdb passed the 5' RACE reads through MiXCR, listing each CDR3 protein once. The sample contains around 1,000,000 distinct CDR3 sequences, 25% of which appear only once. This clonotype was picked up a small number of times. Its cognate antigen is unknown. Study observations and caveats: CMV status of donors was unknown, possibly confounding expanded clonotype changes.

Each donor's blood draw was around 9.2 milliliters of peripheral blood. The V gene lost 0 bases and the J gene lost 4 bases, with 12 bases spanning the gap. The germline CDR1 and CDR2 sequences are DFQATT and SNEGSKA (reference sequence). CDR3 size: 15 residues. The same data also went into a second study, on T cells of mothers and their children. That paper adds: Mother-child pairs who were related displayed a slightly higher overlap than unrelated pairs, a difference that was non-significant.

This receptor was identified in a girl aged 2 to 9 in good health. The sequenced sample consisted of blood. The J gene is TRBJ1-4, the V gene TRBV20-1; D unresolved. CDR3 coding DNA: TGCAGTGCTAGAGATCAGAGGGTGGATAATGAAAAACTGTTTTTT. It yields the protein CSARDQRVDNEKLFF.